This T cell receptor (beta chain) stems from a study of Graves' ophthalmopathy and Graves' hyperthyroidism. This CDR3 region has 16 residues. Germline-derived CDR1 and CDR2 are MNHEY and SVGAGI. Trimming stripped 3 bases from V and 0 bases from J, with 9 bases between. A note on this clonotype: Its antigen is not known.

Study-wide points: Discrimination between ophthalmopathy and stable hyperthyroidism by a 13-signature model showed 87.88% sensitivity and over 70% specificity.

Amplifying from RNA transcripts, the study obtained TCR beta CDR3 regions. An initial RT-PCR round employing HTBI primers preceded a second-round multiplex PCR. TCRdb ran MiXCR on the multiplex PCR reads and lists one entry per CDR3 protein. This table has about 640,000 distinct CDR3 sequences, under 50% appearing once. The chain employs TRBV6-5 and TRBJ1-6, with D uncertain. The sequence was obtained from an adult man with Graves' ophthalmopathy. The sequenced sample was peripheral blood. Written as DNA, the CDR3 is TGTGCCAGCAGTTATGACGGGAGCTCCTATAATTCACCCCTCCACTTT. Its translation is CASSYDGSSYNSPLHF.